This TCR beta chain appears in the sequencing data of a study of blood T cell repertoires in COVID-19. Study-wide background: The United States, Italy and Spain were the sources of the acute and convalescent COVID-19 samples. The analysed material was cDNA or gDNA that came from T cells, B-cell-depleted T cells, or PBMCs.

This CDR3 comprises 15 residues. The junction had 6 bases not matched to a gene; V was cut back by 0 bases and J by 9 bases. Germline V gene lookup returns CDR1 SGHRS and CDR2 YFSETQ. Authors' analysis steps: Estimation of nucleated cell counts relied on the amplification of reference gene primers. TCRdb's copy holds only in-frame clones and misses some; the assay was immunoSEQ multiplex PCR. The V and J calls and clone size are taken from that table; D and trimming were inferred from the DNA. In the table there are 89,000 or so clones, 86% of which are singletons. What was sequenced was peripheral blood. This receptor was identified in a man aged 50 to 60 with active COVID-19. The V gene is TRBV5-1, the J gene TRBJ1-2; 12 bases are shared with TRBD1. The CDR3, as DNA: TGCGCCAGCAGCTTGGTGGGACAGGGGGCCAGCAGCTACACCTTC. It is translated as CASSLVGQGASSYTF.